This TCR beta chain was obtained from a study of beta chain features in type 1 diabetes. Whole-study findings and limits: Fewer insertions but more deletions were seen at VDJ junctions in type 1 diabetes patients. In every one of the four CD4+ subsets, TCRB CDR3s were moderately but significantly shorter in Type 1 diabetes patients.

V trimming: 3 bases; J trimming: 2 bases; junction bases outside the gene matches: 5. The CDR3 sequence is 15 residues long. CDR1 and CDR2 (germline): ENHRY, SYGVKD. This clone was seen more than once but under ten times. Its antigen is as yet unknown. All of the isolated RNA was reverse transcribed, so expressed TCRB transcripts were sequenced. Profiled with immunoSEQ multiplex PCR; TCRdb holds only in-frame clones, not every one. The sample carries around 300,000 clones, 15% recorded once. This chain joins TRBV10-3 and TRBJ2-5; 8 bases align to TRBD1. The source is a man aged 18 to 29 with type 1 diabetes. Sequencing input: naive CD4+ T cells from blood. CDR3 DNA sequence: TGTGCCATCAGTGACGGACAGGGTTCACAAGAGACCCAGTACTTC. Amino acids: CAISDGQGSQETQYF.